The 11 T cell receptor beta chains below were found in one sample sequenced in a study of shared clonotypes between healthy human individuals. Here immunoSEQ multiplex PCR was the method, and the copy in TCRdb shows in-frame clones only, minus some. This table has about 1 million clones, around four fifths appearing once. The sequencing input was memory CD4+ T cells sorted from blood. Subset given: CD45RA-negative fraction. Every receptor here comes from a man aged 18 to 35 in good health.

The chain has TRBV30 and TRBJ2-1; 11 bases line up with TRBD2. The CDR3 has 19 residues. Trimming at V came to 2 bases and at J to 3 bases, leaving 15 bases not matched to a gene. From germline, CDR1 is GTSNPN and CDR2 SVGIG (reference sequence). For the CDR3, the DNA is TGTGCCTGGAGTTCGAAGCTAGCGGGAGGCCACTTTAGCTACAATGAGCAGTTCTTC. This codes for CAWSSKLAGGHFSYNEQFF.

The chain carries TRBV5-4 and TRBJ2-5, with TRBD2 matching over 7 bases. V gave up 2 bases and J gave up 3 bases; unmatched junction bases: 10. The CDR3 sequence is 16 residues long. From germline, CDR1 is SGHNT and CDR2 YYREEE (reference sequence). CDR3 bases: TGTGCCAGCAGCTTTACCGCGGGAGTGCTGGAAGAGACCCAGTACTTC. As protein: CASSFTAGVLEETQYF.

This clone occurred many times. This sequence joins TRBV30 and TRBJ1-2; 7 bases line up with TRBD1. The CDR3 is 14 amino acids. J gave up 6 bases and V 5 bases, and 12 bases lay outside the gene matches. Germline assignment: CDR1 GTSNPN and CDR2 SVGIG (reference sequence). CDR3 in amino acids: CAWLPGQPADGYTF. The CDR3, as DNA: TGTGCCTGGCTGCCGGGACAGCCAGCCGATGGCTACACCTTC.

This chain uses TRBV11-2 with TRBJ2-5; D is possibly TRBD1 (5 bases). Trimming shortened V by 5 bases and J by 2 bases, and 12 bases separated the two germline ends. Germline loops: CDR1 SGHAT, CDR2 FQNNGV. The length of the CDR3 is 14 residues. The CDR3 nucleotides are TGTGCCAGCAGCGTAGGGGCATTTCAAGAGACCCAGTACTTC. Translating it yields CASSVGAFQETQYF.

The J gene is TRBJ2-2, the V gene TRBV2; the D gene could be TRBD1 or TRBD2 (5 bases each). Germline-derived CDR1 and CDR2 are SNHLY and FYNNEI. The V gene lost 0 bases and the J gene lost 6 bases, with 14 bases spanning the gap. This CDR3 spans 16 amino acids. The CDR3 loop reads CASSEARSGAAGELFF. The CDR3 coding sequence is TGTGCCAGCAGTGAAGCGCGTTCCGGGGCGGCCGGGGAGCTGTTTTTT.

The gene calls are TRBV5-1 and TRBJ2-5; D remains unclear. The CDR3 covers 14 residues. V lost 1 base and J lost 4, with 11 bases in between. Germline V lookup: CDR1 SGHRS, CDR2 YFSETQ. CDR3 loop: CASSLRSNGETQYF. Written as DNA, the CDR3 is TGCGCCAGCAGCTTGCGGAGCAACGGAGAGACCCAGTACTTC.

The V and J genes are TRBV11-2 and TRBJ2-7, with TRBD1 matching 9 bases. This CDR3 is 15 amino acids long. The V and J ends lost 2 bases and 5 bases, in that order; junction bases with no gene match: 7. The germline CDR1 and CDR2 sequences are SGHAT and FQNNGV. As DNA, the CDR3 is TGTGCCAGCAGCTTACTAGGGACAGGGATGGACGAGCAGTACTTC. It is translated as CASSLLGTGMDEQYF.

J is TRBJ2-5 and V is TRBV7-8, with D perhaps assigned TRBD1 or TRBD2 (5 bases each). Germline-derived CDR1 and CDR2 are SGHVS and FQNEAQ. Trimming removed 4 bases from V and 5 bases from J, with 14 bases in between. CDR3 length: 14 amino acids. This CDR3 is CASSSGTVAETQYF. The CDR3 bases are TGTGCCAGCAGCTCGGGGACCGTAGCGGAGACCCAGTACTTC.

V and J are TRBV5-1 and TRBJ1-6; 7 bases align to TRBD1. CDR3 length equals 17 residues. The V segment lost 4 bases and the J segment 6 bases; nucleotides outside the gene matches: 13. Germline V gives CDR1 SGHRS, CDR2 YFSETQ. The CDR3 nucleotides are TGCGCCAGCAGCCCCCTAACCCCCACAGGGGCTAATTCACCCCTCCACTTT. This gives the protein CASSPLTPTGANSPLHF.

Comments on this clone: This specimen includes other DNA sequences encoding the same CDR3. The chain recombines TRBV18 with TRBJ2-7; TRBD2 matches at 8 bases. This CDR3 spans 14 amino acids. Trimming at V came to 4 bases and at J to 3 bases, leaving 5 bases not matched to a gene. CDR1 is KGHSH and CDR2 is LQKENI in the germline V gene. CDR3 protein: CASSRGGGSYEQYF. In DNA form, the CDR3 reads TGTGCCAGCTCACGGGGCGGGGGGAGCTACGAGCAGTACTTC.

This clone was found once. The chain carries TRBV2 and TRBJ1-3; TRBD1 agrees at 7 bases. CDR3 length: 16 residues. Trimming took 6 bases from V and 4 from J; bases not matched to a gene: 12. Germline-derived CDR1 and CDR2 are SNHLY and FYNNEI. The CDR3 region has the DNA TGTGCCAGCAGCCTAATCGGACAGGCGGCGGGAAACACCATATATTTT. Residues: CASSLIGQAAGNTIYF.